The 10 T cell receptor beta chains below were found in one sample sequenced in a study of human T cells and chemical hapten exposure. TCRdb itself ran the RACE reads through MiXCR, one entry per CDR3 protein. The sample has a few hundred thousand distinct CDR3 sequences, 6% to 7% seen once. Time point indicated: patch test 2, 6 weeks after DPC sensitization. Treatment defined: therapeutic diphenylcyclopropenone sensitization with weekly scalp DPC. Specimen: whole blood, collected in connection with sensitization to the hapten diphenylcyclopropenone (DPC). The receptors were gathered from a woman between 18 and 29 years old with alopecia areata. Some clones in this sample may be carry-over from other donors' samples.

In this sample, this clonotype turned up a few times. This chain links TRBV13 with TRBJ2-7; no clear D gene. Germline values: CDR1 PRHDT, CDR2 FYEKMQ (reference sequence). V dropped 5 bases and J dropped 2 bases, with 10 bases sitting between them. The CDR3 extends over 13 amino acids. The CDR3 DNA sequence: TGTGCCAGCAGCGGACCCGGGCCCTACGAGCAGTACTTC. This sequence encodes CASSGPGPYEQYF.

The CDR3 DNA reads as TGTGCCAGCAGCTTGGTTTACAGGGGTAGCACTGAAGCTTTCTTT. It codes for CASSLVYRGSTEAFF. The chain combines TRBV5-6 with TRBJ1-1, with 7 bases lining up with TRBD1. Germline CDR1 is SGHDT and CDR2 is YYEEEE. CDR3 size: 15 residues. The V gene end was trimmed by 0 bases and the J gene end by 4 bases; junction bases not matched to a gene: 6.

The sample holds many counts of this clonotype. This chain links TRBV18 with TRBJ1-2; D unresolved. The CDR3 runs 16 residues. V was shortened by 3 bases and J by 6 bases, with 20 bases between the two germline ends. Germline CDR1 is KGHSH and CDR2 is LQKENI. The CDR3 protein is CASSPSQEGSRHGYTF. The DNA for the CDR3 is TGTGCCAGCTCACCCTCGCAGGAAGGAAGCCGCCATGGCTACACCTTC.

This clonotype appeared many times. J is TRBJ2-6 and V is TRBV9, with D uncertain. The V end was cut by 3 bases, the J end by 3 bases, with 4 bases between. Germline values: CDR1 SGDLS, CDR2 YYNGEE. The CDR3 extends over 13 amino acids. CDR3 loop: CASSEGGANVLTF. The CDR3 DNA is TGTGCCAGCAGCGAGGGTGGGGCCAACGTCCTGACTTTC.

CDR3 protein: CASSLSTPGNEQFF. The CDR3 DNA reads TGTGCCAGCAGTTTAAGCACCCCCGGGAATGAGCAGTTCTTC. J is TRBJ2-1 and V is TRBV12-3 or TRBV12-4; D is unclear. Trimming stripped 2 bases from V and 7 bases from J, with 12 bases between. The CDR3 sequence is 14 residues long.

The sample holds many counts of this clonotype. The chain recombines TRBV10-2 with TRBJ1-5; D is undetermined. Germline V gene sequence: CDR1 WSHSY, CDR2 SAAADI. The V end lost 0 bases, the J end lost 3 bases, and 15 bases lay between the germline ends. The CDR3 totals 17 residues. DNA of the CDR3: TGCGCCAGCAGTGAGTCGATAGGAGATACCTTCAATCAGCCCCAGCATTTT. The encoded protein is CASSESIGDTFNQPQHF.

This clonotype was observed many times. The CDR3 loop is CASSFGLATDTQYF. The CDR3 coding sequence is TGCGCCAGCAGCTTCGGACTAGCGACAGATACGCAGTATTTT. This chain uses TRBV5-1 with TRBJ2-3; the match to TRBD2 covers 9 bases. The V gene's germline CDR1 is SGHRS and CDR2 YFSETQ. The CDR3 runs to 14 residues. Germline trimming cut 2 bases from V and 3 bases from J; bases unmatched to any gene: 1.

The chain couples TRBV28 to TRBJ2-7; 9 nucleotides agree with TRBD1. V lost 3 bases, J lost 5 bases, and 5 bases stayed unmatched. Germline V gives CDR1 MDHEN, CDR2 SYDVKM. The CDR3 has 14 residues. In DNA, the CDR3 is TGTGCCAGCAGTTTGAGGGGGACAGGGAACGAGCAGTACTTC. This sequence encodes CASSLRGTGNEQYF.

The table lists this clonotype with a few counts. In DNA, the CDR3 is TGTGCCAGCAGCGTAGGCAGTGACTCCTACGAGCAGTACTTC. Its translation is CASSVGSDSYEQYF. The V call is TRBV9, the J call TRBJ2-7; D unresolved. The CDR3 length is 14 residues. Germline CDR1 and CDR2: SGDLS and YYNGEE. V lost 0 bases and J 0 bases, leaving 7 bases between the germline ends.

V is TRBV7-9 and J is TRBJ1-2; no definite D call. Deletions cut 1 base from V and 4 bases from J, with 16 bases between. This CDR3 has 16 residues. CDR1 SEHNR and CDR2 FQNEAQ come from the germline V gene (reference sequence). The CDR3 DNA is TGTGCCAGCAGCTTAGTACAGACTGAGCCAGGCTATGGCTACACCTTC. Translated: CASSLVQTEPGYGYTF.